The present entry profiles one T cell receptor beta chain with its context. Its antigen remains unknown. The record originates from a study of OX40 agonist ivuxolimab in advanced cancers. Whole-study context: It was ivuxolimab, an agonistic anti-OX40 (CD134) antibody, that patients were treated with. Study-wide results and caveats: Certain nonresponders likewise exhibited a low normalized T-cell clonal expansion. Researchers did not determine the expanded peripheral T cells' antigen specificity.

TCRdb's copy holds only in-frame clones and misses some; the assay was immunoSEQ multiplex PCR. The data contain around 55,000 clones, around 87% of them singletons. CDR1 KGHSH and CDR2 LQKENI come from the germline V gene. Unmatched junction bases numbered 1, after V lost 0 bases and J lost 3 bases. CDR3 length equals 14 residues. The origin of this receptor is an adult with an advanced solid tumor such as melanoma, head and neck, liver or kidney cancer. V is TRBV18 and J is TRBJ2-5, with 7 bases lining up with TRBD2. The sequences come from CD4+ or CD8+ T cells sorted from blood, collected in a trial of the OX40 agonist ivuxolimab. The CDR3 nucleotides read TGTGCCAGCTCACCACCGGGGAGGGAAGAGACCCAGTACTTC. Its translation: CASSPPGREETQYF.